Shown below are 5 T cell receptor beta chains from a single sample sequenced in a study of cytomegalovirus exposure and HLA in healthy donors. The PCR ran on 60 Vbeta and 13 Jbeta primers. Produced via immunoSEQ multiplex PCR; TCRdb's table is partial and in-frame only. The repertoire includes approximately 190,000 clones, 87% of them detected once, and about 1.2% sits in the top ten. The sample taken for sequencing was PBMCs. The origin of the receptors is a man aged 25-40 years in good health and CMV-seronegative.

The chain links TRBV18 to TRBJ1-5; possibly TRBD1 for D (5 bases). Trimming cost V 5 bases and J 7 bases, with 15 bases left between them. Per the germline V gene, CDR1 is KGHSH and CDR2 is LQKENI. This CDR3 spans 14 amino acids. CDR3 protein: CASSLQETAQPQHF. The CDR3 region has the DNA TGTGCCAGCTCATTACAGGAGACTGCCCAGCCCCAGCATTTT.

The chain has TRBV7-2 and TRBJ2-3, with TRBD1 matching over 7 bases. CDR1 and CDR2 from the germline V gene are SGHTA and FQGNSA. CDR3 size: 16 residues. With V trimmed by 5 bases and J by 2 bases, 10 bases remained unmatched. This chain's CDR3 is CASSQTGISYTDTQYF. The DNA of the CDR3 is TGTGCCAGCAGCCAGACAGGGATATCTTACACAGATACGCAGTATTTT.

V is TRBV19 and J is TRBJ1-5; D is uncertain. The germline gives CDR1 LNHDA, CDR2 SQIVND (reference sequence). The V gene lost 3 bases and the J gene lost 4 bases, with 7 bases spanning the gap. The CDR3 spans 13 residues. The CDR3 nucleotides read TGTGCCAGTAGTATGTCGGTGAATCAGCCCCAGCATTTT. This translates into CASSMSVNQPQHF.

The chain combines TRBV5-6 with TRBJ2-3, with TRBD1 as a possible D gene (7 bases). This CDR3 has 14 amino acids. With 4 bases removed from V and 4 bases from J, the gap between germline ends came to 13 bases. Germline-derived CDR1 and CDR2 are SGHDT and YYEEEE. The CDR3: CASSARDSSDTQYF. In DNA form, the CDR3 reads TGTGCCAGCAGCGCGCGGGACAGCTCAGATACGCAGTATTTT. Full variable domain (rest looked up from reference TRBV5-6 and TRBJ2-3): DAGVTQSPTHLIKTRGQQVTLRCSPKSGHDTVSWYQQALGQGPQFIFQYYEEEERQRGNFPDRFSGHQFPNYSSELNVNALLLGDSALYLCASSARDSSDTQYFGPGTRLTVL.

The V call is TRBV27, the J call TRBJ1-6; D uncertain. V dropped 7 bases and J dropped 0 bases, with 10 bases sitting between them. The CDR3 length is 15 residues. CDR1 is MNHEY and CDR2 is SMNVEV in the germline V gene (reference sequence). The CDR3 loop is CASKLGSSYNSPLHF. The CDR3 DNA is TGTGCCAGCAAATTGGGGAGCTCCTATAATTCACCCCTCCACTTT.